This T cell receptor (beta chain) was found in a study of T cell changes during pregnancy in multiple sclerosis. Measured with immunoSEQ multiplex PCR; TCRdb has only the in-frame clones, and not every one. The sample consists of around 64,000 clones, around 90% of them appearing once. V dropped 4 bases and J dropped 4 bases, with 14 bases sitting between them. The CDR3 loop spans 13 amino acids. CDR1 is SQVTM, CDR2 ANQGSEA, per germline. The sample was CD4+ T cells from peripheral blood mononuclear cells, taken after pregnancy. The V gene is TRBV29-1, the J gene TRBJ2-7; maybe TRBD2 (6 bases). The sequence was collected from a female donor with multiple sclerosis, enrolled in a pregnancy study. Here the CDR3 reads CSVVGGVGYEQYF. CDR3 nucleotides: TGCAGCGTTGTTGGAGGGGTGGGTTACGAGCAGTACTTC.